A single sample gave rise to the 9 T cell receptor beta chains below, sequenced in a study of OX40 agonist ivuxolimab in advanced cancers. Generated by immunoSEQ multiplex PCR, the TCRdb table keeps only in-frame clones and is missing some. Found here are approximately 48,000 clones, approximately 80% of them singletons; the top ten hold 2% to 2.5%. The sample was CD4+ or CD8+ T cells sorted from blood, taken in a trial of the OX40 agonist ivuxolimab. The receptors come from an adult with an advanced solid tumor such as melanoma, head and neck, liver or kidney cancer.

In DNA form, the CDR3 reads TGCGCCAGCAGTGAGTCCAGCGGGAGGGCCGTCGATACGCAGTATTTT. Its translation is CASSESSGRAVDTQYF. The chain joins TRBV10-1 to TRBJ2-3; 10 bases line up with TRBD2. V shed 0 bases and J 6 bases; nucleotides not matched to a gene: 6. The CDR3 extends over 16 amino acids. Germline lookup yields CDR1 WNHNN and CDR2 SYGVQD (reference sequence).

CDR3 DNA sequence: TGCGCCAGCAGCTCGTCTCGGACTAGCGGGGAACAGTACTTC. It encodes CASSSSRTSGEQYF. V gene TRBV5-1 combines with J gene TRBJ2-7; 12 nucleotides match TRBD2. The CDR3 covers 14 residues. The V segment lost 3 bases and the J segment 10 bases; nucleotides outside the gene matches: 8. Germline CDR1 SGHRS, CDR2 YFSETQ.

The chain recombines TRBV4-1 with TRBJ2-2, with D possibly being TRBD2 (5 bases). The CDR3 totals 17 residues. CDR1 and CDR2 from the germline V gene are MGHRA and YSYEKL. With 4 bases removed from V and 1 base from J, the gap between germline ends came to 16 bases. CDR3 loop: CASSRGKTGGNTGELFF. CDR3 sequence (DNA): TGCGCCAGCAGCCGTGGAAAAACCGGAGGGAACACCGGGGAGCTGTTTTTT.

This clone was seen just once. V is TRBV29-1 and J is TRBJ2-7, with TRBD2 matching over 10 bases. The CDR3 sequence is 12 residues long. Germline loops: CDR1 SQVTM, CDR2 ANQGSEA. The V segment lost 6 bases and the J segment 4 bases; nucleotides outside the gene matches: 3. CDR3 sequence: CSVELAGYEQYF. CDR3 DNA: TGCAGCGTGGAACTAGCGGGGTACGAGCAGTACTTC.

This chain uses TRBV4-2 with TRBJ2-1, with D perhaps assigned TRBD1 or TRBD2 (5 bases each). The CDR3 covers 14 residues. The germline gives CDR1 LGHNA, CDR2 YNFKEQ. The ends were cut back, 3 bases at V and 7 bases at J, with 13 bases in the middle. The CDR3 DNA reads TGTGCCAGCAGCCAGGGACCGGCCCCAAATGAGCAGTTCTTC. This gives the protein CASSQGPAPNEQFF.

J is TRBJ2-1 and V is TRBV12-5, with D perhaps TRBD1 or TRBD2 (5 bases each). The ends were cut back, 6 bases at V and 8 bases at J, with 17 bases in the middle. The CDR3 runs 14 residues. Germline V gene sequence: CDR1 LGHNT, CDR2 FRNRAP. As DNA, the CDR3 is TGTGCTAGTGGGATAGGGACCCTCGGCTATGAGCAGTTCTTC. Translated, it gives CASGIGTLGYEQFF.

The V gene is TRBV28, the J gene TRBJ1-2, with a possible D match to TRBD1 (5 bases). The CDR3 length is 14 residues. Germline V CDR1 and CDR2: MDHEN, SYDVKM. V lost 5 bases, J lost 9 bases, and 19 bases lay in between. The CDR3 sequence: CASSGGTVTSRYTF. CDR3 nucleotide sequence: TGTGCCAGCAGTGGAGGGACGGTAACCTCGCGCTACACCTTC.

The chain uses TRBV6-1 and TRBJ1-2; 12 nucleotides match TRBD1. Germline assignment: CDR1 MNHNS and CDR2 SASEGT. The CDR3 extends over 14 amino acids. J lost 7 bases, V lost 9 bases, and 9 bases had no gene match. DNA for the CDR3: TGTGCCAGGGCTACGGGACAGGGGGCGGGTGGCTACACCTTC. Encoded protein: CARATGQGAGGYTF.

This clone was seen a handful of times. The V gene is TRBV11-3, the J gene TRBJ2-7; 7 nucleotides align to TRBD1. V lost 5 bases and J lost 3; bases outside the gene matches: 1. In germline, CDR1 is SGHNT, CDR2 YENEEA. The CDR3 contains 12 residues. In DNA, the CDR3 is TGTGCCAGCAGCGGGGACAGCTACGAGCAGTACTTC. This sequence encodes CASSGDSYEQYF.